The 7 T cell receptor beta chains presented below share a single source sample, sequenced in a study of T cells after yellow fever vaccination. TCRdb itself ran the 5' RACE reads through MiXCR, one entry per CDR3 protein. The table has about 580,000 distinct CDR3 sequences, around 16% seen once. The sequences come from PBMCs, collected about 5 days after the first yellow fever vaccination. These receptors all stem from a man aged 18 to 35 who received the YFV17D yellow fever vaccine.

This clonotype was observed a handful of times. The rearrangement joins TRBV9 to TRBJ1-6, with 7 bases lining up with TRBD1. The CDR3 extends over 13 amino acids. Looked up from germline, CDR1 is SGDLS and CDR2 is YYNGEE. V was pared by 5 bases and J by 7 bases, with 3 bases of the junction left unmatched. The CDR3 sequence is CASRGQVNSPLHF. In nucleotides, the CDR3 is TGTGCCAGCAGAGGACAGGTGAATTCACCCCTCCACTTT.

This clonotype was picked up a small number of times. This rearrangement joins TRBV7-9 to TRBJ1-3; TRBD1 is a possible D gene (6 bases). Trimming shortened V by 3 bases and J by 6 bases, and 12 bases separated the two germline ends. Looked up from germline, CDR1 is SEHNR and CDR2 is FQNEAQ (reference sequence). The CDR3 consists of 14 residues. The CDR3 here is CASSFTGTQNTIYF. DNA for the CDR3: TGTGCCAGCAGCTTCACCGGGACACAAAACACCATATATTTT.

The J gene is TRBJ1-1, the V gene TRBV12-3 or TRBV12-4, with D unresolved. The CDR3 loop spans 13 amino acids. The ends were cut back, 5 bases at V and 8 bases at J, with 15 bases in the middle. This chain's CDR3 is CASSATETSEAFF. As DNA, the CDR3 is TGTGCCAGCAGTGCCACAGAGACCTCAGAAGCTTTCTTT.

The chain links TRBV20-1 to TRBJ2-6; D uncertain. The V gene lost 6 bases and the J gene lost 0 bases, with 12 bases spanning the gap. This CDR3 is built from 15 residues. Germline loops: CDR1 DFQATT, CDR2 SNEGSKA (reference sequence). In nucleotides, the CDR3 is TGCAGTGCCCAGGTCCACCACTCTGGGGCCAACGTCCTGACTTTC. Translating gives CSAQVHHSGANVLTF.

The chain employs TRBV11-1 and TRBJ1-1; 8 bases match TRBD1. This CDR3 region has 15 residues. J lost 1 base, V lost 5 bases, and 6 bases had no gene match. Per the germline V gene, CDR1 is SGHAT and CDR2 is FQDESV (reference sequence). CDR3 DNA sequence: TGTGCCAGCAGCCCCGGGGACAGGACGAACACTGAAGCTTTCTTT. Translation: CASSPGDRTNTEAFF.

The rearrangement links TRBV6-1 to TRBJ2-7; maybe TRBD1 (7 bases). CDR1 is MNHNS, CDR2 SASEGT, per germline. The CDR3 has 15 amino acids. Trimming took 6 bases from V and 7 from J, leaving 22 bases between them. The CDR3 sequence is CASSPVGDRAGEQYF. The CDR3 DNA follows: TGTGCCAGCAGCCCCGTCGGTGACAGGGCGGGGGAGCAGTACTTC.

The chain carries TRBV6-5 and TRBJ1-3; no clear D gene. V lost 4 bases and J 4 bases, leaving 14 bases between the germline ends. In germline, CDR1 is MNHEY, CDR2 SVGAGI. The CDR3 contains 15 residues. The CDR3, as DNA: TGTGCCAGCAGTTCGGCCATTACGGCCGGAAACACCATATATTTT. Translation: CASSSAITAGNTIYF.